These T cell receptor beta chains were read from a single sample in a study of Ad26.COV2.S vaccination and SARS-CoV-2 variants. Repertoires were generated with immunoSEQ multiplex PCR, while TCRdb's copy carries only in-frame clones and drops some. The data hold hundreds of thousands of clones, with around 89% observed a single time. The source was peripheral blood, collected in a trial of Ad26.COV2.S vaccine versus placebo. These receptors were collected from a person between 18 and 59 years old who received the Ad26.COV2.S COVID-19 vaccine or a placebo. Each CDR3 is given with its conserved first and last residue. Each record gives: V gene, J gene, D gene, clone size, CDR3 DNA, CDR3 protein. D genes are given only for firm matches. Not all rows give a size; the values are once, few, many and, for expanded clones, a class.

>TRBV27|TRBJ1-1|-|few
TGTGCCAGCAACAAGTGGAGACTTCGGGCGGAAGCTTTCTTT
CASNKWRLRAEAFF
>TRBV19|TRBJ2-3|TRBD1|-
TGTGCCAGTAGTAGCGGACAGGGCGTCACAGATACGCAGTATTTT
CASSSGQGVTDTQYF
>TRBV3-1/TRBV3-2|TRBJ1-1|-|-
TGTGCCAGCAGCCACTGGACCGGGGAGACTGAAGCTTTCTTT
CASSHWTGETEAFF
>TRBV19|TRBJ2-5|TRBD1|once
TGTGCCAGTAGTACCTCCGGGACAGCTAACGGAGAGACCCAGTACTTC
CASSTSGTANGETQYF
>TRBV7-2|TRBJ2-5|-|-
TGTGCCAGCAGCTTAGGGGACCATTCGGGGACCCAGTACTTC
CASSLGDHSGTQYF
>TRBV19|TRBJ2-1|TRBD2|once
TGTGCCAGTAGTATAACAGCGGGAGGAGGTTACAATGAGCAGTTCTTC
CASSITAGGGYNEQFF
>TRBV5-5|TRBJ1-5|-|-
TGTGCCAGCAGCTTAAGCGAGGGTGATCAGCCCCAGCATTTT
CASSLSEGDQPQHF
>TRBV6-5|TRBJ1-2|-|-
TGTGCCAGCACAGGGGTTTATGGCTACACCTTC
CASTGVYGYTF
>TRBV29-1|TRBJ2-7|TRBD2|-
TGCAGCGTTGGATCAGCGGGAGGGGGCGAGCAGTACTTC
CSVGSAGGGEQYF
>TRBV19|TRBJ1-2|-|-
TGTGCCAGTAGCCCGCCCTACACCTTC
CASSPPYTF
>TRBV2|TRBJ2-5|-|-
TGTGCCAGCAGAAGTACAGGGATAGAGACCCAGTACTTC
CASRSTGIETQYF
>TRBV5-1|TRBJ1-2|-|-
TGCGCCAGCAGGGTTAAGGAACCCAATGGCTACACCTTC
CASRVKEPNGYTF
>TRBV27|TRBJ2-7|TRBD2|-
TGTGCCAGCAGTTTATCTCCCGCCTTCGCGGGGGTTTTC
CASSLSPAFAGVF
>TRBV5-1|TRBJ2-7|-|-
TGCGCCAGCAGCACCTCACAGGGACCTTACGAGCAGTACTTC
CASSTSQGPYEQYF
>TRBV7-9|TRBJ2-7|-|-
TGTGCCAGCAGCCGGGACGGTGCCTACTACGAGCAGTACTTC
CASSRDGAYYEQYF
>TRBV5-6|TRBJ2-5|TRBD2|-
TGTGCCAGCAGCTTGTGGCTAGCGGGGGGCGAGGCCCAGTACTTC
CASSLWLAGGEAQYF
>TRBV10-3|TRBJ1-6|TRBD1|-
TGTGCCATCAGTCCCGGGACAGAAAATTCACCCCTCCACTTT
CAISPGTENSPLHF
>TRBV18|TRBJ2-1|-|-
TGTGCCAGCTCACCACCTGGTCACAATGAGCAGTTCTTC
CASSPPGHNEQFF
>TRBV30|TRBJ1-4|-|-
TGTGCCTGGAGTGTCCAAGATGAAAAACTGTTTTTT
CAWSVQDEKLFF
>TRBV4-3|TRBJ2-3|-|-
TGCGCCAGCAGCCAAGATATAGTTAATACGCAGTATTTT
CASSQDIVNTQYF
>TRBV18|TRBJ2-5|-|-
TGTGCCAGCTCAGACCAACAAGAGACCCAGTACTTC
CASSDQQETQYF
>TRBV9|TRBJ1-2|TRBD1|-
TGTGCCAGCAGCCCCGGGACAGCCTATGGCTACACCTTC
CASSPGTAYGYTF
>TRBV19|TRBJ1-3|-|-
TGTGCCAGTAGAGGGATCGGCCCTGGAAACACCATATATTTT
CASRGIGPGNTIYF
>TRBV24-1|TRBJ1-5|-|-
TGTGCCACCAGTGATTTACAGGGCCAGCCCCAGCATTTT
CATSDLQGQPQHF
>TRBV18|TRBJ1-6|-|-
TGTGCCAGCTCACCAACCTCCAGGGGTAATTCACCCCTCCACTTT
CASSPTSRGNSPLHF
>TRBV7-2|TRBJ2-5|-|-
TGTGCCAGCAGCTCGCCCTCGACCCAGTACTTC
CASSSPSTQYF
>TRBV30|TRBJ1-5|-|-
TGTGCCTGGAGTGCTGGAAGTCAGCCCCAGCATTTT
CAWSAGSQPQHF
>TRBV5-1|TRBJ2-1|TRBD2|once
TGCGCCAGCAGCTTTAGACTAGCGGGTGGTGAGCAGTTCTTC
CASSFRLAGGEQFF
>TRBV3-1/TRBV3-2|TRBJ1-1|-|few
TGTGCCAGCAGCCAAGGGAACACTGAAGCTTTCTTT
CASSQGNTEAFF
>TRBV7-9|TRBJ2-3|TRBD2|-
TGTGCCAGCACCTGGACTAGCGGGGTCACAGATACGCAGTATTTT
CASTWTSGVTDTQYF
>TRBV19|TRBJ2-7|TRBD1|once
TGTGCCAGTAGTATCCTAGGACAGGGGCCTTACGAGCAGTACTTC
CASSILGQGPYEQYF
>TRBV30|TRBJ1-6|-|-
TGTGCCTGGAGGGTGGACAGAAATTCACCCCTCCACTTT
CAWRVDRNSPLHF
>TRBV3-1/TRBV3-2|TRBJ1-5|-|-
TGTGCCAGCAGCCAAGACGGGCACCAGCCCCAGCATTTT
CASSQDGHQPQHF
>TRBV3-1/TRBV3-2|TRBJ1-4|TRBD1|-
TGTGCCAGCAGCCAAAGGGACAGGGGAAATGAAAAACTGTTTTTT
CASSQRDRGNEKLFF
>TRBV18|TRBJ1-5|-|-
TGTGCCAGCTCACCCGGCCAGAATCAGCCCCAGCATTTT
CASSPGQNQPQHF
>TRBV12-3/TRBV12-4|TRBJ2-3|-|-
TGTGCCAGCAGTTTAGAGGGAACAGATACGCAGTATTTT
CASSLEGTDTQYF
>TRBV5-1|TRBJ2-7|-|-
TGCGCAAGTTGGACGGGGGAGTTTCCCTACGAGCAGTACTTC
CASWTGEFPYEQYF
>TRBV5-8|TRBJ2-3|-|-
TGTGCCAGCAGCTTCCTAGCGACAGATACGCAGTATTTT
CASSFLATDTQYF
>TRBV19|TRBJ1-3|-|few
TGTGCCAGTAGTTCGACCGTCTCTGGAAACACCATATATTTT
CASSSTVSGNTIYF
>TRBV3-1/TRBV3-2|TRBJ1-3|-|-
TGTGCCAGCAGCCAAGATGGGGGGCTCGGAAACACCATATATTTT
CASSQDGGLGNTIYF
>TRBV12-3/TRBV12-4|TRBJ2-2|-|-
TGTGCCAGCAGTTTTACGGCCACCGGGGAGCTGTTTTTT
CASSFTATGELFF
>TRBV12-3/TRBV12-4|TRBJ1-2|-|-
TGTGCCAGCAGTTTAGAGGGATATGGCTACACCTTC
CASSLEGYGYTF
>TRBV5-8|TRBJ2-5|TRBD1|-
TGTGCCAGCAGCCTTGGTACAGGGGCGGAGACCCAGTACTTC
CASSLGTGAETQYF
>TRBV4-2|TRBJ2-5|TRBD2|-
TGTGCCAGCAGCCGCCTAGCGGGAACCCAAGAGACCCAGTACTTC
CASSRLAGTQETQYF